This T cell receptor (beta chain) was identified during a study of blood T cell repertoires in COVID-19. Study as a whole: T cells, B-cell-depleted T cells, or PBMCs supplied cDNA or gDNA.

Original handling: The authors estimated nucleated cell counts from reference gene primer amplification. Clones were sequenced by immunoSEQ multiplex PCR, and TCRdb holds only the in-frame ones, with some missing. The V and J calls and clone size are taken from that table; D and trimming were inferred from the DNA. The table lists some 200,000 clones, approximately 80% of them singletons, with around 7.4% in the top ten. Germline V gene data show CDR1 as SGDLS and CDR2 as YYNGEE. The CDR3 length is 15 residues. J was trimmed by 4 bases and V by 0 bases; bases with no gene match: 5. Ages ranged from about 18 to 89 years, with residence in 24 US areas.

This sequence joins TRBV9 and TRBJ2-3; 7 bases line up with TRBD2. This TCR derives from a woman between 35 and 50 years old with acute COVID-19. Sequences were obtained from PBMCs or T cells enriched from blood (not recorded which). The CDR3 DNA reads as TGTGCCAGCAGCGTAGTGGTGGGAGGGGCAGATACGCAGTATTTT. Residues: CASSVVVGGADTQYF.